This T cell receptor (beta chain) was retrieved from a study of tumor-infiltrating lymphocytes in oesophageal squamous cell carcinoma. TCRdb itself ran the PCR reads through MiXCR, one entry per CDR3 protein. The repertoire holds about 15,000 distinct CDR3 sequences, with around 50% as singletons. CDR1 is SGHRS, CDR2 YFSETQ, per germline. This CDR3 region has 17 residues. V was pared by 0 bases and J by 5 bases, with 18 bases between. The receptor's source is a female donor with esophageal squamous cell carcinoma. This chain uses TRBV5-1 with TRBJ2-1; D is perhaps TRBD2 (7 bases). Sequenced material: esophageal tumor tissue. The DNA of the CDR3 is TGCGCCAGCAGCTTGGTGGTAGCGGGTAAGGGGGACAATGAGCAGTTCTTC. Its translation: CASSLVVAGKGDNEQFF.